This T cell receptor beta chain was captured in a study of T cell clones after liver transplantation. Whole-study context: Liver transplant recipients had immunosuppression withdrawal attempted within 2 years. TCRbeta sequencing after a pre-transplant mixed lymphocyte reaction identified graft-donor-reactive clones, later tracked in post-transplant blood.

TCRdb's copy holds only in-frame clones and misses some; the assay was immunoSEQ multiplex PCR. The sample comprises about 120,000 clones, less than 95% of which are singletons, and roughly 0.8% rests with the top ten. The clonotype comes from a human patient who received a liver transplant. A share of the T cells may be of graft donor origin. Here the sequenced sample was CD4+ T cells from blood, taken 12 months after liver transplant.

CDR3 nucleotides: TGTGCCAGCAGCTTAGGAGGGCCCGACGAGCAGTACTTC. It encodes CASSLGGPDEQYF. The genes are TRBV13 and TRBJ2-7; D is uncertain. The ends were cut back, 0 bases at V and 5 bases at J, with 8 bases in the middle. CDR3 size: 13 residues. The germline CDR1 and CDR2 sequences are PRHDT and FYEKMQ (reference sequence).